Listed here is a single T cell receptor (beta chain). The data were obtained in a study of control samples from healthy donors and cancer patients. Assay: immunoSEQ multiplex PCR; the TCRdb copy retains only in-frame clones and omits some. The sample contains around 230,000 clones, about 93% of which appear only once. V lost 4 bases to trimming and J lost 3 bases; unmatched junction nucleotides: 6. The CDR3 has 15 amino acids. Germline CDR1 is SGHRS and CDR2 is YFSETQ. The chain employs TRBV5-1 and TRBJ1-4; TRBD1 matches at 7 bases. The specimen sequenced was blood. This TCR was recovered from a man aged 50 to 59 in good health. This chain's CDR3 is CASSLNRGSNEKLFF. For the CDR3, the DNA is TGCGCCAGCAGCCTGAACAGGGGCTCTAATGAAAAACTGTTTTTT.